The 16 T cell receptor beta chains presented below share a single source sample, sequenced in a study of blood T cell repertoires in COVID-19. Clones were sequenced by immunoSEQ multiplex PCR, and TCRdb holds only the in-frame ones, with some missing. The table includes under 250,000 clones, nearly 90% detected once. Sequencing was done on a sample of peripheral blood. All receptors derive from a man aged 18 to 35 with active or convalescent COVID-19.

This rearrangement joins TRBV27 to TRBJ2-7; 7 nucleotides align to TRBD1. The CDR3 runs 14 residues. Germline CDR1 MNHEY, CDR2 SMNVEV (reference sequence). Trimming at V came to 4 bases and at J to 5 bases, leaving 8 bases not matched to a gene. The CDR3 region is CASSSDRVGNEQYF. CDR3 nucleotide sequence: TGTGCCAGCAGTTCTGACAGGGTAGGAAACGAGCAGTACTTC.

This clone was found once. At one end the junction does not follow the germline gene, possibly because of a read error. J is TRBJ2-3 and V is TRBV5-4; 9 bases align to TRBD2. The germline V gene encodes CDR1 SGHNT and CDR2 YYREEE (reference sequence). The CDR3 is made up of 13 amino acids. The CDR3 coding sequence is TGTGCCAGCAGCTCCGGAGGGCGTAGCGGGAGTAATTTT. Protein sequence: CASSSGGRSGSNF.

The CDR3 nucleotides read TGTGCCAACTCTGGACAGGGAAGCACAGATACGCAGTATTTT. It is translated as CANSGQGSTDTQYF. The chain couples TRBV10-3 to TRBJ2-3; 8 positions agree with TRBD1. The CDR3 is 14 residues long. The V segment lost 10 bases and the J segment 0 bases; nucleotides outside the gene matches: 6. CDR1 ENHRY and CDR2 SYGVKD come from the germline V gene.

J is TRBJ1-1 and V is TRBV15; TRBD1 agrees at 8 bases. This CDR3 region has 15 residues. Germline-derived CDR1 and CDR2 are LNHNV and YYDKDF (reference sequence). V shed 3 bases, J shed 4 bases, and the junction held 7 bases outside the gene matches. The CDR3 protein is CATSSDRGPRTEAFF. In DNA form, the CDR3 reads TGTGCCACCAGCAGCGACAGGGGCCCGCGCACTGAAGCTTTCTTT.

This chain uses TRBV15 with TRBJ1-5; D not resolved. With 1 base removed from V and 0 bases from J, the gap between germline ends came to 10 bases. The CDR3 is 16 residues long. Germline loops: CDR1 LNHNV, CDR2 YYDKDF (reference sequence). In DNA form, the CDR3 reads TGTGCCACCAGCAGAGTATCAGGTAGTAGCAATCAGCCCCAGCATTTT. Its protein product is CATSRVSGSSNQPQHF.

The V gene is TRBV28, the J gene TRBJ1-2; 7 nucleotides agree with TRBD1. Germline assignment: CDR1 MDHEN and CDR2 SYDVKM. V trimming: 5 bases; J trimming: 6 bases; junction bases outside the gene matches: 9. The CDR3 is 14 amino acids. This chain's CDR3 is CASSPPTGTDGYTF. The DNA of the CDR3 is TGTGCCAGCAGTCCCCCGACAGGGACGGATGGCTACACCTTC.

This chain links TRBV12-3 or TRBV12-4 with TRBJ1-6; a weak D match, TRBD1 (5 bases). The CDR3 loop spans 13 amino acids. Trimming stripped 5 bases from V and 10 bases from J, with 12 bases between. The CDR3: CASSVGPGSPLHF. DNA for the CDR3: TGTGCCAGCAGTGTGGGGCCTGGATCACCCCTCCACTTT.

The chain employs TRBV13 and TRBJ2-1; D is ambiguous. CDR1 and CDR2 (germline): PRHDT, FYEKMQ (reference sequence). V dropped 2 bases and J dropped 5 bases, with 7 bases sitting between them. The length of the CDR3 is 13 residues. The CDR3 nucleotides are TGTGCCAGCAGCTTACCCCCAGACAATGAGCAGTTCTTC. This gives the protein CASSLPPDNEQFF.

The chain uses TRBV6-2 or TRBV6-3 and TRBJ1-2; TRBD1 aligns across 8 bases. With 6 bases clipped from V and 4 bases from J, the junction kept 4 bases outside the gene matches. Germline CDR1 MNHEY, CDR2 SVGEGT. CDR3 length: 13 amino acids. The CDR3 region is CASSQDRGYGYTF. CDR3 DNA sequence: TGTGCCAGCAGCCAAGACAGGGGCTATGGCTACACCTTC.

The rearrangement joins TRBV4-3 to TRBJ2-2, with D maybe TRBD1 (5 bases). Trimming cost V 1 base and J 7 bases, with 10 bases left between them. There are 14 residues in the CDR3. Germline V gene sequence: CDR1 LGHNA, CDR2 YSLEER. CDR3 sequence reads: CASSQGGSGGELFF. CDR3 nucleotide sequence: TGCGCCAGCAGCCAAGGGGGCAGTGGCGGGGAGCTGTTTTTT.

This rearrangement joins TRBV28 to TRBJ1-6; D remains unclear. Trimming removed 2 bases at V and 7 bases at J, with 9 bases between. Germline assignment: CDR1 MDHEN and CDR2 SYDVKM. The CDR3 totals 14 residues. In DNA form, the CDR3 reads TGTGCCAGCAGTTTAGACACGGGGAATTCACCCCTCCACTTT. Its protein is CASSLDTGNSPLHF.

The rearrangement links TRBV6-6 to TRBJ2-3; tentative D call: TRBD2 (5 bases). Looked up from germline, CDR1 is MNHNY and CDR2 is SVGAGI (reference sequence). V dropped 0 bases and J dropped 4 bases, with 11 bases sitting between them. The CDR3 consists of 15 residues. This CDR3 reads CASSYSTGMADTQYF. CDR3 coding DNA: TGTGCCAGCAGTTACTCGACGGGGATGGCAGATACGCAGTATTTT.

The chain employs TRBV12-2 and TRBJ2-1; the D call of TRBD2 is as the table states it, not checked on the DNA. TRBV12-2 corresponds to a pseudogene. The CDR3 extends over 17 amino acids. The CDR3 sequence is CASRLVIAGGPHNEQFF. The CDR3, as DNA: TGTGCAAGTCGCTTAGTGATAGCGGGAGGGCCACACAATGAGCAGTTCTTC.

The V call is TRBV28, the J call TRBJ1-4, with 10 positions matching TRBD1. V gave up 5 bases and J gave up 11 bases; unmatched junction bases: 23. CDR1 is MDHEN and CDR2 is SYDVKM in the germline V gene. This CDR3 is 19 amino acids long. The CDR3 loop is CASSHTLGTGDAYREKLFF. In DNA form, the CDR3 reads TGTGCCAGCAGTCATACCCTCGGGACAGGGGATGCCTACCGGGAGAAACTGTTTTTT.

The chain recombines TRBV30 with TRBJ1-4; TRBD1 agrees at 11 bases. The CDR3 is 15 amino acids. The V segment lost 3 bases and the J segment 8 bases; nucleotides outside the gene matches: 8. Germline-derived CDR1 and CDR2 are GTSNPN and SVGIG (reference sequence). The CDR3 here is CAWRLGQGAWEKLFF. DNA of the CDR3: TGTGCCTGGAGGCTAGGACAGGGGGCCTGGGAAAAACTGTTTTTT.

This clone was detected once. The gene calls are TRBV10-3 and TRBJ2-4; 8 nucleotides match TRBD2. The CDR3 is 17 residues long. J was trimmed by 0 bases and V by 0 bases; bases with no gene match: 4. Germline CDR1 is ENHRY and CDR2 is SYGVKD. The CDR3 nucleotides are TGTGCCATCAGTGAGTCCCCGGGGGGGCTAGCCAAAAACATTCAGTACTTC. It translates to CAISESPGGLAKNIQYF.